A selection of T cell receptor beta chains follows, all from one sample in a study of blood T cell repertoires in COVID-19. Sequenced by immunoSEQ multiplex PCR; TCRdb stores in-frame clones only, minus some. The table has 400,000 to 450,000 clones, about nine tenths seen once. The source material was PBMCs or T cells enriched from blood (not recorded which). The source of these receptors is a man between 18 and 29 years old who had recovered from COVID-19. The CDR3 runs from the conserved cysteine through the conserved F or W. Each record gives: CDR3 protein, CDR3 DNA, D gene, V gene, clone size, J gene. A D gene is named only where the DNA matches it firmly. Expanded clones are given a class, and other clones once, few, many or no size at all.

CASSLGLPGSYNEQFF,TGTGCCAGCAGTTTGGGACTGCCAGGCTCCTACAATGAGCAGTTCTTC,-,TRBV27,-,TRBJ2-1
CAINPGQGRSTDTQYF,TGTGCCATCAACCCGGGACAGGGAAGAAGCACAGATACGCAGTATTTT,TRBD1,TRBV10-3,-,TRBJ2-3
CASRLTGLNYNEQFF,TGTGCCAGCAGGTTAACGGGACTAAACTACAATGAGCAGTTCTTC,TRBD2,TRBV6-5,-,TRBJ2-1
CASRGQRSGANVLTF,TGTGCCAGCAGAGGACAGCGATCTGGGGCCAACGTCCTGACTTTC,-,TRBV25-1,-,TRBJ2-6
CASSDVQGGDSGNTIYF,TGTGCCAGCAGTGACGTACAGGGGGGAGACTCTGGAAACACCATATATTTT,TRBD1,TRBV2,-,TRBJ1-3
CASSWDSPSSGNTIYF,TGTGCCAGCAGCTGGGACAGCCCTTCGTCTGGAAACACCATATATTTT,TRBD1,TRBV7-9,-,TRBJ1-3
CASSQVPDRDNQPQHF,TGCGCCAGCAGCCAAGTTCCGGACAGGGACAATCAGCCCCAGCATTTT,TRBD1,TRBV4-1,-,TRBJ1-5
CASSWSGAYEQYF,TGTGCCAGCAGTTGGAGCGGAGCCTACGAGCAGTACTTC,-,TRBV28,-,TRBJ2-7
CAISESRNTEAFF,TGTGCCATCAGTGAGTCTCGGAACACTGAAGCTTTCTTT,-,TRBV10-3,once,TRBJ1-1
CASSSAPGQPQETQYF,TGTGCCAGCAGTTCTGCTCCGGGACAGCCGCAAGAGACCCAGTACTTC,TRBD1,TRBV6-5,-,TRBJ2-5
CASSLDRPSGNTIYF,TGTGCCAGCAGTCTTGACAGACCCTCTGGAAACACCATATATTTT,-,TRBV2,-,TRBJ1-3
CASSRREGGGYEQYF,TGTGCCAGCAGTCGCCGGGAGGGGGGTGGCTACGAGCAGTACTTC,TRBD2,TRBV6-5,-,TRBJ2-7
CAWRGPGQGGDSPLHF,TGTGCCTGGAGGGGTCCGGGACAGGGAGGAGATTCACCCCTCCACTTT,TRBD1,TRBV30,-,TRBJ1-6
CASSHIPKVQRGVYEQYF,TGTGCCAGCAGCCACATTCCCAAAGTCCAGCGGGGGGTTTACGAGCAGTACTTC,TRBD2,TRBV6-4,-,TRBJ2-7
CASSRVPQGAGEQFF,TGCGCCAGCAGCCGGGTACCGCAGGGGGCTGGTGAGCAGTTCTTC,TRBD1,TRBV4-1,-,TRBJ2-1
CASSLRTGNEAFF,TGTGCCAGCTCACTTAGGACGGGAAATGAAGCTTTCTTT,-,TRBV18,-,TRBJ1-1
CASRKRGGYNEQFF,TGTGCCAGCAGAAAAAGGGGTGGATACAATGAGCAGTTCTTC,-,TRBV27,-,TRBJ2-1
CEPGGRHF,TGTGAGCCTGGCGGTCGGCATTTT,-,TRBV9,-,TRBJ1-5
CATQGSFQPQHF,TGTGCCACCCAGGGCAGTTTCCAGCCCCAGCATTTT,-,TRBV27,-,TRBJ1-5
CAISATQGTGGANVLTF,TGTGCCATCAGCGCGACCCAGGGAACTGGTGGGGCCAACGTCCTGACTTTC,-,TRBV10-3,-,TRBJ2-6
CASSPSTGGVSNQPQHF,TGTGCCAGCTCACCGTCGACAGGGGGTGTTAGCAATCAGCCCCAGCATTTT,TRBD1,TRBV18,-,TRBJ1-5
CASSQQGELNEQFF,TGTGCCAGCAGTCAACAGGGGGAATTGAATGAGCAGTTCTTC,TRBD1,TRBV2,-,TRBJ2-1
CASSLDPGGNTIYF,TGTGCCAGCAGTTTAGATCCAGGGGGAAACACCATATATTTT,-,TRBV28,-,TRBJ1-3
CASSQLISSGTQYF,TGTGCCAGCAGCCAACTCATTAGTTCAGGGACCCAGTACTTC,-,TRBV3-1/TRBV3-2,-,TRBJ2-5
CASRMTGKNSPLHF,TGTGCCAGCAGGATGACAGGGAAGAATTCACCCCTCCACTTT,TRBD1,TRBV14,-,TRBJ1-6
CASSSGDRGPTIYF,TGCGCCAGCAGCTCAGGGGACAGAGGCCCCACCATATATTTT,TRBD1,TRBV5-1,once,TRBJ1-3
CASSQTYRNPDTQYF,TGTGCCAGCAGCCAGACTTACAGGAACCCAGATACGCAGTATTTT,-,TRBV7-8,-,TRBJ2-3
CAGDRGVGQPQHF,TGTGCCGGAGACAGGGGGGTAGGTCAGCCCCAGCATTTT,TRBD1,TRBV6-5,-,TRBJ1-5
CASSGTSGTSYEQYF,TGTGCCAGCAGCGGGACTAGCGGGACCTCCTACGAGCAGTACTTC,TRBD2,TRBV7-2,-,TRBJ2-7
CASSFRGTDGYTF,TGTGCCAGCAGTTTCAGGGGTACAGATGGCTACACCTTC,-,TRBV12-3/TRBV12-4,-,TRBJ1-2
CASSPLAGAPDGTQYF,TGTGCCAGCTCACCACTTGCGGGGGCCCCGGATGGTACGCAGTATTTT,-,TRBV18,-,TRBJ2-3
CASSLEGTSGNEQYF,TGCGCCAGCAGCTTGGAAGGGACTAGCGGGAACGAGCAGTACTTC,TRBD2,TRBV5-1,-,TRBJ2-7